Listed below are T cell receptor beta chains from one sample, sequenced in a study of shared clonotypes between healthy human individuals. This table comes from immunoSEQ multiplex PCR, and its TCRdb copy is limited to in-frame clones, with some not included. The sample consists of some 2.1 million clones, 95% of them appearing once. Specimen: naive CD4+ T cells sorted from blood. Receptor source: a young man in good health. Both conserved end residues are part of each CDR3. Each record gives: D gene, V gene, clone size, J gene, CDR3 protein, CDR3 DNA. D genes are given only for firm matches. Clone size is given for some rows only: seen once, a few or many times, or a class if the clone is expanded.

>NA|TRBV6-1|NA|TRBJ2-7
CASSTERYEQYF
TGTGCCAGCAGTACGGAGAGATACGAGCAGTACTTC
>NA|TRBV27|NA|TRBJ2-7
CASSNRPQTAEQYF
TGTGCCAGCAGTAACAGACCTCAGACGGCCGAGCAGTACTTC
>NA|TRBV30|NA|TRBJ1-1
CACLPRERTEAFF
TGTGCCTGCCTACCCCGGGAGAGGACTGAAGCTTTCTTT
>TRBD2|TRBV6-5|NA|TRBJ2-5
CASRTSGQETQYF
TGTGCCAGCAGGACTAGCGGACAAGAGACCCAGTACTTC
>NA|TRBV10-3|NA|TRBJ2-5
CAIGGVIQETQYF
TGTGCCATCGGAGGGGTGATCCAAGAGACCCAGTACTTC
>NA|TRBV6-1|NA|TRBJ2-4
CASSDGFTAQNIQYF
TGTGCCAGCAGTGATGGATTCACAGCACAAAACATTCAGTACTTC
>NA|TRBV5-6|NA|TRBJ1-2
CASSLTENYGYTF
TGTGCCAGCAGCCTGACAGAAAACTATGGCTACACCTTC
>NA|TRBV6-5|NA|TRBJ1-5
CASSRDGNQPQHF
TGTGCCAGCAGTAGGGACGGAAATCAGCCCCAGCATTTT
>NA|TRBV19|once|TRBJ1-2
CASSILGQGPRYTF
TGTGCCAGTAGTATTTTAGGGCAGGGGCCGCGCTACACCTTC
>TRBD1|TRBV27|NA|TRBJ1-2
CASSLRSDRGLYGYTF
TGTGCCAGCAGTTTACGTTCTGACAGGGGGCTCTATGGCTACACCTTC
>TRBD1|TRBV7-2|NA|TRBJ2-4
CASSLNPPGQGGNIQYF
TGTGCCAGCAGCTTAAACCCTCCGGGACAGGGGGGAAACATTCAGTACTTC
>NA|TRBV19|NA|TRBJ1-1
CASSPRPQNTEAFF
TGTGCCAGTAGTCCGCGACCCCAGAACACTGAAGCTTTCTTT
>NA|TRBV13|NA|TRBJ1-2
CASSPRGVNYGYTF
TGTGCCAGCAGCCCCAGGGGCGTTAACTATGGCTACACCTTC
>NA|TRBV5-1|once|TRBJ2-2
CASSLEGRGELFF
TGCGCCAGCAGCTTGGAGGGCCGCGGGGAGCTGTTTTTT
>NA|TRBV7-3|NA|TRBJ1-1
CASSPRPSTEAFF
TGTGCCAGCAGCCCCCGGCCCAGCACTGAAGCTTTCTTT
>NA|TRBV10-3|NA|TRBJ2-5
CAIGPGETQYF
TGTGCCATCGGCCCGGGGGAGACCCAGTACTTC
>NA|TRBV18|few|TRBJ1-6
CASSPDTGSSRNSPLHF
TGTGCCAGCTCACCAGATACGGGAAGTTCGAGGAATTCACCCCTCCACTTT
>NA|TRBV4-2|NA|TRBJ2-1
CASSQDLQDSSYNEQFF
TGTGCCAGCAGCCAAGATCTTCAGGACAGCTCTTACAATGAGCAGTTCTTC
>TRBD2|TRBV11-2|NA|TRBJ2-1
CASSLEGAGSYNEQFF
TGTGCCAGCAGCTTAGAAGGAGCGGGGTCCTACAATGAGCAGTTCTTC
>NA|TRBV27|once|TRBJ2-7
CASSPGVSYEQYF
TGTGCCAGCAGTCCGGGGGTTTCCTACGAGCAGTACTTC
>NA|TRBV10-3|NA|TRBJ2-1
CAIKSGHSYNEQFF
TGTGCCATCAAGAGTGGCCACTCCTACAATGAGCAGTTCTTC
>NA|TRBV7-3|NA|TRBJ2-1
CASSSSGTRQFF
TGTGCCAGCAGCTCCTCCGGGACCCGGCAGTTCTTC
>TRBD1|TRBV9|NA|TRBJ1-1
CASSADRDNTEAFF
TGTGCCAGCAGCGCAGACAGGGATAACACTGAAGCTTTCTTT
>NA|TRBV7-8|once|TRBJ1-2
CASSQDSNYGYTF
TGTGCCAGCAGCCAGGACAGCAACTATGGCTACACCTTC
>NA|TRBV19|NA|TRBJ1-5
CASSTRGVQPQHF
TGTGCCAGTAGTACCCGTGGGGTTCAGCCCCAGCATTTT
>NA|TRBV27|NA|TRBJ1-2
CASRRTANNYGYTF
TGTGCCAGCAGGAGGACAGCAAATAACTATGGCTACACCTTC
>TRBD1|TRBV4-3|NA|TRBJ1-6
CASSQEITGGNSPLHF
TGCGCCAGCAGCCAAGAAATCACAGGGGGAAATTCACCCCTCCACTTT
>NA|TRBV5-1|once|TRBJ1-2
CASSEASGPGYTF
TGCGCCAGCAGCGAGGCGTCAGGGCCTGGCTACACCTTC
>TRBD1|TRBV2|NA|TRBJ2-7
CASREGTGAYEQYF
TGTGCCAGCAGGGAAGGGACAGGGGCCTACGAGCAGTACTTC